The rows below give T cell receptor beta chains drawn from one sample of a study of blood T cells in healthy people across ages. Using its own MiXCR run on the 5' RACE reads, TCRdb lists one record per CDR3 protein. The data contain under 800,000 distinct CDR3 sequences, roughly two fifths of them singletons. Sequenced input: blood. The receptors shown here come from a woman aged 60 to 75 in good health. Both conserved end residues are trimmed from each CDR3.

cdr3_aa: ASSVGTGNQPQH
v_call: TRBV12-3/TRBV12-4
j_call: TRBJ1-5

cdr3_aa: SAPTSGSYNEQF
v_call: TRBV20-1
j_call: TRBJ2-1

cdr3_aa: SAPRGGGNEQF
v_call: TRBV20-1
j_call: TRBJ2-1

cdr3_aa: ASSYLTGGTHQPQH
v_call: TRBV6-6
j_call: TRBJ1-5

cdr3_aa: SAMTGTGTYEQY
v_call: TRBV20-1
j_call: TRBJ2-7

cdr3_aa: ASRQGQGGKTQY
v_call: TRBV7-2
j_call: NA

cdr3_aa: SAPLSSNIQF
v_call: TRBV20-1
j_call: TRBJ2-1

cdr3_aa: SARDQGLAGLVDTQY
v_call: TRBV20-1
j_call: TRBJ2-3

cdr3_aa: ASSFGDRANEQF
v_call: TRBV7-2
j_call: TRBJ2-1

cdr3_aa: VWDRGETQY
v_call: TRBV30
j_call: TRBJ2-5

cdr3_aa: ASSTGIPGANVLT
v_call: TRBV12-3/TRBV12-4
j_call: TRBJ2-6

cdr3_aa: ASSQDVGYSSTDTQY
v_call: TRBV4-2
j_call: TRBJ2-3

cdr3_aa: AISESGTDNSPLH
v_call: TRBV10-3
j_call: TRBJ1-6

cdr3_aa: SVRGQGNSLNTGAF
v_call: TRBV29-1
j_call: TRBJ1-1

cdr3_aa: ASSLDHTKGYT
v_call: TRBV11-2
j_call: TRBJ1-2

cdr3_aa: ASSPGTVNVLT
v_call: TRBV19
j_call: TRBJ2-6

cdr3_aa: ASSQRTGGRDTQY
v_call: TRBV3-1
j_call: TRBJ2-3

cdr3_aa: ASLPGRALDYEQY
v_call: TRBV2
j_call: TRBJ2-7

cdr3_aa: SASASGVYNEQF
v_call: TRBV20-1
j_call: TRBJ2-1

cdr3_aa: ASSFSGFTNNEQF
v_call: TRBV6-5
j_call: TRBJ2-1

cdr3_aa: ASSSGTSGAETQY
v_call: TRBV14
j_call: TRBJ2-5

cdr3_aa: ASRLIGSTDTQY
v_call: TRBV6-2/TRBV6-3
j_call: TRBJ2-3

cdr3_aa: ASSPPNRGMDEKLF
v_call: TRBV18
j_call: TRBJ1-4

cdr3_aa: ASSYLVGTGHFVEQY
v_call: TRBV6-2/TRBV6-3
j_call: TRBJ2-5